The T cell receptor (beta chain) described here comes from a study of cytomegalovirus exposure and HLA in healthy donors. Study-level results: Presence/absence analyses rested on an assumption that sequencing depth was roughly uniform across donors. Available immune exposure information covered CMV serostatus only. Clonal expansion, a later analysis showed, was greater in HLA-associated TCR beta chains than in equally common others. Using the classifier, cytomegalovirus status was reportedly diagnosed with high specificity and sensitivity.

Trimming shortened V by 3 bases and J by 8 bases, and 17 bases separated the two germline ends. Germline assignment: CDR1 SGHDT and CDR2 YYEEEE. This CDR3 is built from 15 residues. With 60 Vbeta and 13 Jbeta primers, the PCR was carried out. Measured with immunoSEQ multiplex PCR; TCRdb has only the in-frame clones, and not every one. Of some 140,000 clones detected, about four fifths appear once; the ten largest clones hold less than 10%. On this clone itself: Its antigen remains unidentified.

The receptor was derived from a man aged 25 to 40 in good health and CMV-seropositive. Sequencing input: PBMCs. This chain joins TRBV5-6 and TRBJ2-2; D is perhaps TRBD2 (6 bases). The CDR3 sequence: CASSWGVRNAGELFF. CDR3 bases: TGTGCCAGCAGCTGGGGGGTTAGGAACGCTGGGGAGCTGTTTTTT.